This T cell receptor (beta chain) came from a study of regulatory T cells in long-lasting Graves disease. At the level of the study: Newly diagnosed Graves' patients took antithyroid drugs under 3 months. Overall study results and limits: Among persistent patients, a larger number of public clonotypes were shared (about 2,800) than among newly diagnosed patients (just over 950). TRBV28, TRBJ1-2 and TRBJ2-5 emerged as the favored segments in persistent disease.

For TCR beta, libraries came from iRepertoire HTBI primers and Arm-PCR of CDR3 regions. TCRdb re-analysed the multiplex PCR reads in MiXCR, keeping a single row per CDR3 protein. The sample holds around 400,000 distinct CDR3 sequences, approximately 10% seen once. The ends lost 4 bases at V and 3 bases at J; junction bases unmatched: 7. The CDR3 runs to 16 residues. CDR1 MDHEN and CDR2 SYDVKM come from the germline V gene. This clonotype was counted many times. Its target is not known. This sample's time point: newly diagnosed GD, antithyroid drugs for less than 3 months. PBMCs were the source of the RNA used for TCR sequencing. Another study also made use of these data, one on T cells in Graves' hyperthyroidism and ophthalmopathy. As that study records: Uncontrolled infections, other autoimmune diseases, pregnancy or lactation led to exclusion of patients.

The V gene is TRBV28, the J gene TRBJ2-3; 10 positions match TRBD1. This specimen was peripheral blood mononuclear cells (PBMCs), taken at new diagnosis, from a patient treated with antithyroid drugs. The TCR sequence derives from a woman in her late teens or twenties with Graves disease. The CDR3 reads CASSSLTGGVTDTQYF. The DNA of the CDR3 is TGTGCCAGCAGTTCATTGACAGGGGGCGTAACAGATACGCAGTATTTT.